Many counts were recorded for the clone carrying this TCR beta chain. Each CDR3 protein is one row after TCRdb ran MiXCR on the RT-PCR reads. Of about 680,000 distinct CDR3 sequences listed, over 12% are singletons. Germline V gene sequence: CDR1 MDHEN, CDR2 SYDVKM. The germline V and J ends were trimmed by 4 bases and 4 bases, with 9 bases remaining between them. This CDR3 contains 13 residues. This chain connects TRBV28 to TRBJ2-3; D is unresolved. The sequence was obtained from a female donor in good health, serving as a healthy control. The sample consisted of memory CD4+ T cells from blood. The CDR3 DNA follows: TGTGCCAGCAGTTCCCGGTCGGCAGATACGCAGTATTTT. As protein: CASSSRSADTQYF. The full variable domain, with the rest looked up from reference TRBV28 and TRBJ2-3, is DVKVTQSSRYLVKRTGEKVFLECVQDMDHENMFWYRQDPGLGLRLIYFSYDVKMKEKGDIPEGYSVSREKKERFSLILESASTNQTSMYLCASSSRSADTQYFGPGTRLTVL.